This T cell receptor beta chain was sequenced in a study of T cells after yellow fever vaccination. Study as a whole: Fractions of limited cellularity were prepared by means of SMART-Seq v4 Ultra Low Input.

The CDR3 has 16 amino acids. The germline V gene encodes CDR1 SGHRS and CDR2 YFSETQ. J gave up 3 bases and V 5 bases, and 10 bases lay outside the gene matches. TCRdb analysed the 5' RACE reads with MiXCR anew, one entry per CDR3 protein. The repertoire holds roughly 300,000 distinct CDR3 sequences, with roughly 7% as singletons. In its sample, this clonotype was seen a few times. V usage is TRBV5-1 and J usage is TRBJ2-2; 7 bases map to TRBD1. The sequence was collected from a man between 18 and 35 years old who received the YFV17D yellow fever vaccine. Sequenced material: PBMCs, taken 45 days after the first yellow fever vaccination. This CDR3 reads CASRNTGEGDTGELFF. CDR3 DNA sequence: TGCGCCAGCAGAAATACAGGGGAAGGGGACACCGGGGAGCTGTTTTTT.